These 21 T cell receptor beta chains share one sample of origin, sequenced in a study of T cells after yellow fever vaccination. A single record per CDR3 protein comes from TCRdb applying MiXCR to the 5' RACE reads. The sample has about 260,000 distinct CDR3 sequences, more than 3.5% seen once; the top ten hold around 20%. The sequencing here drew on PBMCs, taken 15 days after the yellow fever booster vaccination. These receptors all come from a man younger than 35 who received the YFV17D yellow fever vaccine.

This clonotype was recorded many times. V gene TRBV7-2 combines with J gene TRBJ2-3, with 8 nucleotides matching TRBD1. Germline V gene lookup returns CDR1 SGHTA and CDR2 FQGNSA. The CDR3 is 15 amino acids. Trimming removed 3 bases from V and 2 bases from J; junction bases left unmatched: 4. In DNA form, the CDR3 reads TGTGCCAGCAGCTTCCAGGGGGCCTCCACAGATACGCAGTATTTT. Encoded protein: CASSFQGASTDTQYF.

This clonotype was counted at least ten times. This chain uses TRBV5-4 with TRBJ2-5; D is undetermined. Germline V lookup: CDR1 SGHNT, CDR2 YYREEE (reference sequence). The ends were cut back, 1 base at V and 4 bases at J, with 14 bases in the middle. The CDR3 length is 15 residues. CDR3 nucleotides: TGTGCCAGCAGCTTGTCCCGGGCCACGGGAGAGACCCAGTACTTC. Its translation: CASSLSRATGETQYF.

This clonotype has just a few counts. The chain carries TRBV19 and TRBJ1-2; 9 bases agree with TRBD1. Unmatched junction bases numbered 8, after V lost 5 bases and J lost 4 bases. This CDR3 has 15 residues. The germline gives CDR1 LNHDA, CDR2 SQIVND (reference sequence). Here the CDR3 reads CASSVTGGGGYGYTF. In DNA, the CDR3 is TGTGCCAGTAGTGTAACAGGGGGCGGAGGCTATGGCTACACCTTC.

This clonotype has at least ten counts. The V call is TRBV14, the J call TRBJ1-3; no firm D call. The V and J ends lost 2 bases and 8 bases respectively, with 10 bases between them. Germline V gene lookup returns CDR1 SGHDN and CDR2 FVKESK. The CDR3 length is 13 residues. CDR3 amino acids: CASSQFGWDTIYF. DNA for the CDR3: TGTGCCAGCAGCCAATTCGGTTGGGACACCATATATTTT.

This clonotype was detected ten times or more. The V call is TRBV20-1, the J call TRBJ1-5, with D maybe TRBD1 (5 bases). The length of the CDR3 is 12 residues. CDR1 and CDR2 from the germline V gene are DFQATT and SNEGSKA (reference sequence). Trimming took 4 bases from V and 3 from J, leaving 7 bases between them. CDR3: CSANRINQPQHF. CDR3 nucleotide sequence: TGCAGTGCTAACAGGATCAATCAGCCCCAGCATTTT.

This clonotype was counted many times. This sequence joins TRBV7-2 and TRBJ1-1; D unclear. The CDR3 runs to 14 residues. V was shortened by 2 bases and J by 1 base, with 8 bases between the two germline ends. From germline, CDR1 is SGHTA and CDR2 FQGNSA. DNA for the CDR3: TGTGCCAGCAGCTTAAGTAAAGCGAACACTGAAGCTTTCTTT. This gives the protein CASSLSKANTEAFF. The whole variable domain, remainder taken from reference TRBV7-2 and TRBJ1-1, is GAGVSQSPSNKVTEKGKDVELRCDPISGHTALYWYRQSLGQGLEFLIYFQGNSAPDKSGLPSDRFSAERTGGSVSTLTIQRTQQEDSAVYLCASSLSKANTEAFFGQGTRLTVV.

The rearrangement uses TRBV5-1 and TRBJ2-1; maybe TRBD2 (7 bases). The CDR3 has 14 amino acids. CDR1 and CDR2 (germline): SGHRS, YFSETQ. V lost 9 bases to trimming and J lost 4 bases, with 17 bases between them. The CDR3 region is CATHRGAGYNEQFF. The DNA for the CDR3 is TGCGCCACCCACCGGGGGGCGGGGTACAATGAGCAGTTCTTC. Filled out from reference TRBV5-1 and TRBJ2-1, the complete variable domain reads KAGVTQTPRYLIKTRGQQVTLSCSPISGHRSVSWYQQTPGQGLQFLFEYFSETQRNKGNFPGRFSGRQFSNSRSEMNVSTLELGDSALYLCATHRGAGYNEQFFGPGTRLTVL.

The table lists this clonotype with many counts. The chain is built from TRBV7-2 and TRBJ1-5, with no clear D. The CDR3 consists of 13 residues. With 4 bases removed from V and 3 bases from J, the gap between germline ends came to 7 bases. Germline V gene lookup returns CDR1 SGHTA and CDR2 FQGNSA. CDR3: CASSWVNNQPQHF. For the CDR3, the DNA is TGTGCCAGCAGCTGGGTCAACAATCAGCCCCAGCATTTT.

The chain carries TRBV3-1 and TRBJ2-1, with TRBD2 matching 10 bases. Germline lookup yields CDR1 LGHDT and CDR2 YNNKEL (reference sequence). The CDR3 has 17 amino acids. Germline trimming cut 4 bases from V and 6 bases from J; bases unmatched to any gene: 12. The CDR3 region is CASSPLQIAGGSNEQFF. In DNA form, the CDR3 reads TGTGCCAGCAGCCCTTTGCAGATAGCGGGGGGAAGCAATGAGCAGTTCTTC.

In its sample, this clonotype was seen many times. This chain connects TRBV7-3 to TRBJ2-5, with 7 bases lining up with TRBD1. CDR3 length: 16 amino acids. Germline values: CDR1 SGHTA, CDR2 FQGTGA. Trimming at V came to 1 base and at J to 1 base, leaving 6 bases not matched to a gene. The DNA of the CDR3 is TGTGCCAGCAGCTTAAACCCCGGGACAGTCCAAGAGACCCAGTACTTC. Amino acids: CASSLNPGTVQETQYF.

A few counts support this clonotype. V is TRBV29-1 and J is TRBJ1-2, with no clear D. CDR3 size: 15 residues. Germline loops: CDR1 SQVTM, CDR2 ANQGSEA. V was clipped by 6 bases and J by 0 bases, with 17 bases between them. The CDR3 coding sequence is TGCAGCGTCGCCAGAGCGGGCAGCCCTAACTATGGCTACACCTTC. This translates into CSVARAGSPNYGYTF. The variable domain in full, with the rest retrieved from reference TRBV29-1 and TRBJ1-2, is SAVISQKPSRDICQRGTSLTIQCQVDSQVTMMFWYRQQPGQSLTLIATANQGSEATYESGFVIDKFPISRPNLTFSTLTVSNMSPEDSSIYLCSVARAGSPNYGYTFGSGTRLTVV.

This clonotype was seen at least ten times. The chain couples TRBV7-8 to TRBJ2-5; 10 nucleotides match TRBD2. After removal of 1 base from V and 5 bases from J, the junction contained 1 base not matched to a gene. CDR1 SGHVS and CDR2 FQNEAQ come from the germline V gene. The CDR3 loop spans 14 amino acids. The CDR3: CASSLDSGGETQYF. DNA of the CDR3: TGTGCCAGCAGCTTAGATAGCGGGGGGGAGACCCAGTACTTC.

The table lists this clonotype with many counts. This chain joins TRBV28 and TRBJ2-7, with 7 bases identical to TRBD1. The CDR3 covers 14 residues. CDR1 is MDHEN and CDR2 is SYDVKM in the germline V gene. J was trimmed by 2 bases and V by 6 bases; bases with no gene match: 7. CDR3: CASSQQGHTYEQYV. The CDR3 DNA sequence: TGTGCCAGCAGCCAACAGGGGCACACCTACGAGCAGTACGTC.

This clonotype appeared many times. The chain combines TRBV7-2 with TRBJ2-7; TRBD1 or TRBD2 may be the D gene (5 bases each). The germline gives CDR1 SGHTA, CDR2 FQGNSA. V was pared by 0 bases and J by 4 bases, with 10 bases between. The CDR3 consists of 14 residues. CDR3 in DNA: TGTGCCAGCAGCTTAGCCGGGACGGTTTACGAGCAGTACTTC. This translates into CASSLAGTVYEQYF.

This clonotype has at least ten counts. The chain couples TRBV7-2 to TRBJ2-3, with 11 bases that match TRBD2. The CDR3 is 16 residues long. Germline assignment: CDR1 SGHTA and CDR2 FQGNSA. J gave up 1 base and V 1 base, and 1 base lay outside the gene matches. The chain's CDR3 is CASSLVGLAGTDTQYF. In DNA, the CDR3 is TGTGCCAGCAGCTTAGTGGGACTAGCGGGCACAGATACGCAGTATTTT.

This clonotype has a count of ten or more. The V and J genes are TRBV6-6 and TRBJ2-5; 11 nucleotides line up with TRBD2. The CDR3 has 15 residues. Germline V gene lookup returns CDR1 MNHNY and CDR2 SVGAGI (reference sequence). The ends lost 6 bases at V and 2 bases at J; junction bases unmatched: 5. CDR3 in DNA: TGTGCCAGCAGCCTTAGCGGGGGGGAACAAGAGACCCAGTACTTC. It is translated as CASSLSGGEQETQYF.

This clonotype was picked up many times. The chain combines TRBV12-3 or TRBV12-4 with TRBJ1-4, with TRBD1 matching over 7 bases. V dropped 6 bases and J dropped 3; count of bases not matched to a gene: 7. The CDR3 is 15 residues long. CDR3 sequence: CASRRTGPANEKLFF. The CDR3 DNA reads as TGTGCCAGCAGACGGACAGGTCCAGCTAATGAAAAACTGTTTTTT.

The sample holds one count of this clonotype. A much larger clone differs from this one at a single base, so this may be a read error. The chain couples TRBV6-5 to TRBJ2-1; 8 nucleotides align to TRBD2. Germline trimming cut 7 bases from V and 8 bases from J; bases unmatched to any gene: 7. The CDR3 runs to 13 residues. Germline values: CDR1 MNHEY, CDR2 SVGAGI. The CDR3 nucleotides read TGTGCCAGCACCACCGGGGGGGGCGATGAGCAGTTCTTC. This encodes CASTTGGGDEQFF.

This clonotype was detected ten times or more. J is TRBJ2-3 and V is TRBV5-6, with D possibly being TRBD1 or TRBD2 (6 bases each). The CDR3 spans 13 residues. V gave up 8 bases and J gave up 9 bases, with 19 bases separating them. Per germline, CDR1 SGHDT and CDR2 YYEEEE. Written as DNA, the CDR3 is TGTGCCAGTCGATCCGGGGGCCCCGCAACGCAGTATTTT. As protein: CASRSGGPATQYF.

This clonotype was recorded many times. This chain joins TRBV11-2 and TRBJ2-1, with a tentative D call TRBD1 (5 bases). The CDR3 sequence is 18 residues long. Germline-derived CDR1 and CDR2 are SGHAT and FQNNGV. Trimming removed 5 bases at V and 3 bases at J, with 23 bases between. This CDR3 is CASSEEPGAGWYYNEQFF. CDR3 coding DNA: TGTGCCAGCAGCGAGGAACCTGGGGCAGGGTGGTACTACAATGAGCAGTTCTTC.

This clonotype was recorded at least ten times. This sequence joins TRBV2 and TRBJ2-6, with 7 nucleotides matching TRBD1. V was pared by 6 bases and J by 4 bases, with 6 bases of the junction left unmatched. The CDR3 length is 15 residues. Germline CDR1 is SNHLY and CDR2 is FYNNEI. The CDR3 nucleotides are TGTGCCAGCAGAATCCAGGGACAGGGGGCCAACGTCCTGACTTTC. It codes for CASRIQGQGANVLTF.